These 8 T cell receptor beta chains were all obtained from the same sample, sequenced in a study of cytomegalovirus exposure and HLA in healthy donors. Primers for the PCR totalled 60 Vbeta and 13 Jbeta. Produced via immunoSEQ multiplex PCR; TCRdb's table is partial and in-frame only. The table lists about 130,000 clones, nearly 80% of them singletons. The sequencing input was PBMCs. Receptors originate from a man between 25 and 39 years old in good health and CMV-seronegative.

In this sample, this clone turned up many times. CDR3 sequence: CATWGGHTEAFF. CDR3 bases: TGTGCCACCTGGGGGGGACACACTGAAGCTTTCTTT. V and J are TRBV6-1 and TRBJ1-1; maybe TRBD1 (5 bases). Germline V gene sequence: CDR1 MNHNS, CDR2 SASEGT. This CDR3 is built from 12 residues. V gave up 10 bases and J gave up 3 bases, with 12 bases separating them.

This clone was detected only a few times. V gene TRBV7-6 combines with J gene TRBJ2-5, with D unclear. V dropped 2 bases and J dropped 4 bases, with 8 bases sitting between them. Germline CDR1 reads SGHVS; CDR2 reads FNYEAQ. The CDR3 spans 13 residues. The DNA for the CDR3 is TGTGCCAGCAGCTTAAATACGCGAGAGACCCAGTACTTC. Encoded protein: CASSLNTRETQYF.

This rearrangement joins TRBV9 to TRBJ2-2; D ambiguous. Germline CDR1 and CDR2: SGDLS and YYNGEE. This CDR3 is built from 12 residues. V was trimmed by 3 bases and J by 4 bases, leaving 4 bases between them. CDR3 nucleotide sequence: TGTGCCAGCAGCGGTCTCACCGGGGAGCTGTTTTTT. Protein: CASSGLTGELFF.

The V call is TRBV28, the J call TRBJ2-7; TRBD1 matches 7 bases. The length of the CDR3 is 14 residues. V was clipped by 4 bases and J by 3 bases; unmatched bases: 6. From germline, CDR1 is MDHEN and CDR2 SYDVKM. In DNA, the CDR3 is TGTGCCAGCAGTTCGTACAGGGGAAGCTACGAGCAGTACTTC. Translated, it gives CASSSYRGSYEQYF.

CDR3 residues: CATSRTVPQDTQYF. The DNA for the CDR3 is TGTGCCACCAGCAGGACAGTCCCCCAGGATACGCAGTATTTT. The chain carries TRBV15 and TRBJ2-3, with TRBD1 as a possible D gene (5 bases). CDR3 size: 14 residues. Germline assignment: CDR1 LNHNV and CDR2 YYDKDF (reference sequence). V lost 3 bases to trimming and J lost 6 bases, with 13 bases between them.

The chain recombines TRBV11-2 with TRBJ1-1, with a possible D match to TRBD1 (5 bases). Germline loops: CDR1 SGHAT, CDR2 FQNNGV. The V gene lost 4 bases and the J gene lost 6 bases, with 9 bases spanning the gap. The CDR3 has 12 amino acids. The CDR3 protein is CASSYGHPEAFF. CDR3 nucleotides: TGTGCCAGCAGCTATGGACATCCTGAAGCTTTCTTT.

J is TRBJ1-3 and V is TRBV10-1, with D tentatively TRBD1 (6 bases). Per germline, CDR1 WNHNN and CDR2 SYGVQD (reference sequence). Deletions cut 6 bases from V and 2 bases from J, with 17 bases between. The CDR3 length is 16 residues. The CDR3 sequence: CASSNTGNPTGNTIYF. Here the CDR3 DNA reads TGCGCCAGCAGCAACACAGGGAACCCCACTGGAAACACCATATATTTT.

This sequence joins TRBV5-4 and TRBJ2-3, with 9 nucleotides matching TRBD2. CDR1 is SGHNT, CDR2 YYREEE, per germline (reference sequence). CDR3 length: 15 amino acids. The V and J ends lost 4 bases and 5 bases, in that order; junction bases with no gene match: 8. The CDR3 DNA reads TGTGCCAGCAGCAGAGTTAGCGGGAGTGGAGATACGCAGTATTTT. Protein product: CASSRVSGSGDTQYF.